The subject of this entry is one T cell receptor beta chain. It has no known antigen specificity. Base qualities are missing; no much larger clone stands one base away. This entry belongs to a study of blood T cell repertoires in COVID-19 (dated by TCRdb to about 2020). At the level of the whole study: Samples from collaborators originated in the United States, Italy and Spain and spanned both the acute and convalescent phases of COVID-19. The samples were drawn from two sources: the first 160 participants of the ongoing ImmuneRACE study, and about 1,300 subjects contributed by 6 global collaborators. The dataset comprised deeply sampled blood TCRbeta repertoires from subjects exposed to, actively infected with, or recovered from COVID-19. Sample metadata almost always included a de-identified subject ID, COVID-19 status, age in years and sex. The repertoires were released in a freely available public database meant as a resource for research on the immune response to SARS-CoV-2. The material from the prospective study consisted of cDNA or gDNA derived from T cells, B-cell-depleted T cells, or PBMCs. Where available, HLA class I and class II types were taken from metadata supplied by the sample provider and were not determined by assay-based typing.

The CDR3 runs 17 amino acids, cysteine and phenylalanine included. The CDR3 DNA has 51 bases and is translated from base 1. V sheds 6 bases and J sheds 4 bases, leaving 22 bases between their ends. According to the germline V gene, CDR1 reads KGHSH and CDR2 reads LQKENI. Paper-wide results and their limitations: The amount of clinical and demographic metadata varied by source and participant and was provided uncurated.

TCRbeta CDR3 regions were amplified from genomic DNA using the immunoSEQ Assay, a bias-controlled multiplex PCR. The published analysis was carried out like this. The number of nucleated cells in each sample was estimated by amplification of reference gene primers within the assay. Sequence reads were collapsed and filtered to measure the absolute abundance of every unique TCRbeta CDR3 rearrangement. For each sample, productive Simpson clonality was calculated as the square root of Simpson's diversity index over productive rearrangements. TCRdb limited this immuneACCESS table to in-frame rearrangements with V and J called. A share of clones is missing; checked studies link under half to unresolved V genes, and the rest is unexplained. That table supplies the V and J calls and clone size; D and trimming were determined from the DNA. This sample lists 350,000 to 500,000 clones; more than 70% were detected once. The ten largest clonotypes hold 1.4% of the sample.

Enrolling through a virtual design, the prospective study's participants ranged in age from roughly 18 to 95 years and lived across roughly 24 United States geographic areas. Cohort assignment in the prospective study relied on participant-reported clinical history from a screening survey and a study questionnaire. Exposed participants were defined as having been in contact with someone with a PCR-confirmed or clinician-diagnosed COVID-19 case within 2 weeks of study entry. Mobile phlebotomists in the prospective study collected whole blood, serum and a nasopharyngeal or oropharyngeal swab from every participant. Additional blood draws and questionnaires over an approximately two-month period could optionally be provided by prospective study participants. Before DNA extraction, prospective study blood samples were shipped either frozen or at room temperature.

What was sequenced was PBMCs or T cells enriched from blood (not recorded which). The clonotype originates from a woman younger than 30 who had been exposed to COVID-19. This sequence uses TRBV18 and TRBJ1-5; the D gene is possibly TRBD1, with 5 bases matching. CDR3 sequence: CASSPGGTAAHNQPQHF. At the DNA level, the sequence is TGTGCCAGCTCCCCCGGGGGTACAGCAGCCCATAATCAGCCCCAGCATTTT.